The clone carrying this TCR beta chain has a handful of counts. The antigen is not known. Conversion of TCR transcripts into cDNA relied on 5'RACE template switching, which added a universal primer site and UMIs. A single record per CDR3 protein comes from TCRdb applying MiXCR to the 5' RACE reads. Here the sample spans 320,000 or so distinct CDR3 sequences, roughly 8.4% being singletons. The CDR3 spans 15 residues. Trimming shortened V by 4 bases and J by 11 bases, and 21 bases separated the two germline ends. CDR1 and CDR2 (germline): SGHRS, YFSETQ. This entry is derived from a study of T cells after yellow fever vaccination. The study's findings and limits: Of the clonotypes, a small share occurred in both CD4 and CD8 compartments. It was the secondary response that reached its peak faster, day 5 versus 15, but it was weaker. Subsequent booster samples again held most clones from primary vaccination (96% CD4, about 85% CD8).

Here the sequenced sample was PBMCs, taken about 49 days after the first yellow fever vaccination. V is TRBV5-1 and J is TRBJ2-2, with D maybe TRBD1 (7 bases). This TCR derives from a man between 18 and 29 years old who received the YFV17D yellow fever vaccine. CDR3 nucleotides: TGCGCCAGCAGCGTTTCAACAGGGGACTTCGGAGAGCTGTTTTTT. Its protein is CASSVSTGDFGELFF.